These 25 T cell receptor beta chains originate from one sample sequenced in a study of spatial heterogeneity in lung cancer. TCRdb reprocessed the 5' RACE reads with MiXCR, giving one entry per CDR3 protein. The data show 90,000 to 95,000 distinct CDR3 sequences, 10% to 15% seen once. Time point meaning: sample taken at primary tumor resection. The sample was PBMCs, taken at surgery. The source of these receptors is a male donor with early-stage non-small cell lung cancer.

This clonotype showed up many times. The chain is built from TRBV3-1 and TRBJ2-1; 12 nucleotides line up with TRBD1. From germline, CDR1 is LGHDT and CDR2 YNNKEL (reference sequence). V lost 4 bases to trimming and J lost 8 bases; unmatched junction nucleotides: 9. The length of the CDR3 is 16 residues. CDR3 in amino acids: CASSLRRGQGAHEQFF. For the CDR3, the DNA is TGTGCCAGCAGCCTCAGGAGGGGACAGGGGGCACATGAGCAGTTCTTC.

The J gene is TRBJ2-7, the V gene TRBV12-3 or TRBV12-4, with 10 bases identical to TRBD2. CDR3 size: 13 residues. V was pared by 6 bases and J by 3 bases, with 2 bases of the junction left unmatched. CDR3 sequence reads: CASRASGGYEQYF. Written as DNA, the CDR3 is TGTGCCAGCAGGGCTAGCGGGGGCTACGAGCAGTACTTC.

This clonotype was seen repeatedly, ten times or more. The chain combines TRBV27 with TRBJ2-7; TRBD2 agrees at 9 bases. Trimming took 1 base from V and 3 from J; bases not matched to a gene: 4. CDR1 is MNHEY and CDR2 is SMNVEV in the germline V gene (reference sequence). The CDR3 consists of 15 residues. The CDR3 region has the DNA TGTGCCAGCAGTTTATTGGGGACTAGCAGCTACGAGCAGTACTTC. It is translated as CASSLLGTSSYEQYF.

This chain connects TRBV5-6 to TRBJ2-7, with TRBD2 matching 14 bases. The CDR3 spans 17 residues. Trimming at V came to 4 bases and at J to 1 base, leaving 7 bases not matched to a gene. In germline, CDR1 is SGHDT, CDR2 YYEEEE. CDR3 sequence: CASSRAGLAGASYEQYF. For the CDR3, the DNA is TGTGCCAGCAGCCGTGCGGGACTAGCGGGGGCGTCCTACGAGCAGTACTTC.

This rearrangement joins TRBV12-3 or TRBV12-4 to TRBJ2-7, with 13 bases that match TRBD2. The V and J ends lost 3 bases and 5 bases, in that order; junction bases with no gene match: 1. The CDR3 extends over 14 amino acids. In nucleotides, the CDR3 is TGTGCCAGCAGTTTTGGACTAGCGGGGGACGAGCAGTACTTC. Translation: CASSFGLAGDEQYF.

V and J are TRBV6-1 and TRBJ2-7, with 7 bases identical to TRBD1. This CDR3 spans 13 amino acids. Trimming at V came to 3 bases and at J to 3 bases, leaving 2 bases not matched to a gene. Germline-derived CDR1 and CDR2 are MNHNS and SASEGT. The CDR3 DNA reads as TGTGCCAGCAGTGAGACAGGGTTCTACGAGCAGTACTTC. Encoded protein: CASSETGFYEQYF.

The table lists this clonotype with many counts. The chain carries TRBV6-1 and TRBJ1-6; D gene unclear. Deletions cut 0 bases from V and 7 bases from J, with 4 bases between. From germline, CDR1 is MNHNS and CDR2 SASEGT. The CDR3 loop spans 13 amino acids. CDR3 in DNA: TGTGCCAGCAGTGAAGCTAGGAATTCACCCCTCCACTTT. Amino acid sequence: CASSEARNSPLHF.

The table lists this clonotype with a few counts. This chain uses TRBV5-1 with TRBJ2-7; unclear D gene. Germline assignment: CDR1 SGHRS and CDR2 YFSETQ. Between the trimmed V and J ends, which lost 4 bases and 1 base, there was a span of 15 bases. The CDR3 is 15 amino acids. The CDR3 DNA reads as TGCGCCAGCAGCGCTCTAGGGCATACATCCTACGAGCAGTACTTC. Protein sequence: CASSALGHTSYEQYF.

Ten or more counts support this clonotype. The chain carries TRBV20-1 and TRBJ1-5; 8 nucleotides align to TRBD1. The CDR3 runs to 14 residues. V lost 6 bases, J lost 1 base, and 5 bases stayed unmatched. Per germline, CDR1 DFQATT and CDR2 SNEGSKA (reference sequence). CDR3 in amino acids: CSARTGKSNQPQHF. In DNA form, the CDR3 reads TGCAGTGCCCGGACAGGGAAAAGCAATCAGCCCCAGCATTTT.

This clonotype was observed a few times. The chain employs TRBV12-3 or TRBV12-4 and TRBJ2-3; the match to TRBD2 covers 10 bases. J gave up 2 bases and V 3 bases, and 5 bases lay outside the gene matches. The CDR3 runs 16 residues. CDR3 sequence: CASSFGAGGYTDTQYF. The CDR3 region has the DNA TGTGCCAGCAGTTTCGGAGCGGGGGGGTACACAGATACGCAGTATTTT.

At least ten counts were recorded for this clonotype. The chain employs TRBV4-2 and TRBJ2-5, with D possibly called TRBD1 or TRBD2 (5 bases each). This CDR3 has 15 residues. The germline V and J ends were trimmed by 4 bases and 7 bases, with 19 bases remaining between them. Looked up from germline, CDR1 is LGHNA and CDR2 is YNFKEQ. The chain's CDR3 is CASSPARGAQWTQYF. The CDR3 DNA reads as TGTGCCAGCAGCCCTGCAAGAGGGGCGCAGTGGACCCAGTACTTC.

This chain uses TRBV27 with TRBJ2-3, with unresolved D. CDR1 is MNHEY and CDR2 is SMNVEV in the germline V gene (reference sequence). This CDR3 region has 14 residues. The V and J ends lost 5 bases and 0 bases respectively, with 9 bases between them. The CDR3 DNA reads as TGTGCCAGCAGTCTCCTAACTAGCACAGATACGCAGTATTTT. This codes for CASSLLTSTDTQYF.

This clonotype has a handful of counts. The genes are TRBV18 and TRBJ2-7; 11 bases agree with TRBD1. V lost 5 bases to trimming and J lost 7 bases; unmatched junction nucleotides: 7. The CDR3 spans 14 residues. CDR1 is KGHSH and CDR2 is LQKENI in the germline V gene. Here the CDR3 DNA reads TGTGCCAGCTCAAAGGACAGGGGGCATGAGGAGCAGTACTTC. It encodes CASSKDRGHEEQYF.

The J gene is TRBJ2-2, the V gene TRBV18, with D perhaps TRBD2 (5 bases). Trimming left V 5 bases short and J 0 bases short, with 10 bases between. There are 15 residues in the CDR3. From germline, CDR1 is KGHSH and CDR2 LQKENI. CDR3 region: CASSTTSTNTGELFF. The CDR3 bases are TGTGCCAGCTCAACCACTAGTACGAACACCGGGGAGCTGTTTTTT.

The table lists this clonotype with many counts. This chain uses TRBV12-3 or TRBV12-4 with TRBJ2-1; possible D gene TRBD2, 5 bases. The CDR3 loop spans 14 amino acids. V was clipped by 7 bases and J by 6 bases, with 16 bases between them. The CDR3 bases are TGTGCCAGCACCTTGGGCGGGCTGCCCAATGAGCAGTTCTTC. Translating it yields CASTLGGLPNEQFF.

This clonotype was seen ten or more times. The chain joins TRBV5-5 to TRBJ1-4; 7 bases align to TRBD1. Germline V gene sequence: CDR1 SGHKS, CDR2 YYEKEE (reference sequence). The CDR3 consists of 15 residues. V was clipped by 4 bases and J by 3 bases; unmatched bases: 6. The CDR3 coding sequence is TGTGCCAGCAGCCAATACAGGGGCCCTAATGAAAAACTGTTTTTT. Its protein is CASSQYRGPNEKLFF.

In its sample, this clonotype was seen many times. The chain joins TRBV20-1 to TRBJ1-1; 10 nucleotides match TRBD1. Germline-derived CDR1 and CDR2 are DFQATT and SNEGSKA (reference sequence). The CDR3 totals 16 residues. Trimming took 5 bases from V and 3 from J; bases not matched to a gene: 12. DNA of the CDR3: TGCAGTGCTCTCGGGACAGGGGACTTTCCTTACACTGAAGCTTTCTTT. Translated: CSALGTGDFPYTEAFF.

This clonotype showed up just a few times. This chain connects TRBV19 to TRBJ1-5; a possible D gene is TRBD1 (5 bases). The CDR3 totals 15 residues. V lost 3 bases, J lost 2 bases, and 11 bases lay in between. CDR1 is LNHDA, CDR2 SQIVND, per germline (reference sequence). DNA of the CDR3: TGTGCCAGTAGTATCCCGAAAGGGGGCAATCAGCCCCAGCATTTT. Protein sequence: CASSIPKGGNQPQHF.

This clonotype was seen repeatedly, ten times or more. V usage is TRBV20-1 and J usage is TRBJ2-1; TRBD2 matches 11 bases. CDR3 length: 15 amino acids. Per the germline V gene, CDR1 is DFQATT and CDR2 is SNEGSKA (reference sequence). V trimming: 5 bases; J trimming: 7 bases; junction bases outside the gene matches: 10. CDR3 amino acids: CSAPPLAGGQNEQFF. CDR3 in DNA: TGCAGTGCTCCGCCCTTAGCGGGGGGGCAGAATGAGCAGTTCTTC.

The sample holds a few counts of this clonotype. V gene TRBV12-3 or TRBV12-4 combines with J gene TRBJ1-5; the D is unclear. The length of the CDR3 is 15 residues. V shed 6 bases and J shed 2 bases, with 14 bases lying between them. The CDR3 DNA is TGTGCCAGCAGCCCCGCTTGGGCGGGCAATCAGCCCCAGCATTTT. Translating gives CASSPAWAGNQPQHF.

This clonotype came up a few times. The chain couples TRBV7-8 to TRBJ1-5, with D perhaps matching TRBD1 (5 bases). CDR1 is SGHVS, CDR2 FQNEAQ, per germline. The CDR3 spans 13 residues. Trimming shortened V by 8 bases and J by 4 bases, and 12 bases separated the two germline ends. CDR3 in amino acids: CASGTVLNQPQHF. The CDR3 bases are TGTGCCAGCGGGACGGTCTTAAATCAGCCCCAGCATTTT.

This clonotype was seen at least ten times. The chain combines TRBV20-1 with TRBJ2-5; TRBD2 might be the D (5 bases). The V gene lost 5 bases and the J gene lost 5 bases, with 21 bases spanning the gap. CDR3 length: 15 residues. The germline gives CDR1 DFQATT, CDR2 SNEGSKA (reference sequence). The CDR3 spells CSAEGGRANTETQYF. CDR3 bases: TGCAGTGCTGAAGGTGGGCGGGCAAATACGGAGACCCAGTACTTC.

The V and J genes are TRBV11-2 and TRBJ1-2; D not certain. Germline-derived CDR1 and CDR2 are SGHAT and FQNNGV. Trimming removed 3 bases at V and 4 bases at J, with 9 bases between. The CDR3 sequence is 13 residues long. The CDR3: CASSFGSAYGYTF. CDR3 DNA: TGTGCCAGCAGCTTTGGGTCGGCCTATGGCTACACCTTC. The full variable domain, completed using reference TRBV11-2 and TRBJ1-2, is EAGVAQSPRYKIIEKRQSVAFWCNPISGHATLYWYQQILGQGPKLLIQFQNNGVVDDSQLPKDRFSAERLKGVDSTLKIQPAKLEDSAVYLCASSFGSAYGYTFGSGTRLTVV.

In DNA form, the CDR3 reads TGTGCCAGCAGTTACGGGGAATCGAATCAGCCCCAGCATTTT. Protein: CASSYGESNQPQHF. The chain combines TRBV6-2 or TRBV6-3 with TRBJ1-5, with no clear D. Germline values: CDR1 MNHEY, CDR2 SVGEGT. This CDR3 has 14 amino acids. Trimming left V 2 bases short and J 4 bases short, with 9 bases between.

This clonotype was observed many times. This chain joins TRBV29-1 and TRBJ2-5, with 12 bases that match TRBD2. This CDR3 contains 13 residues. Germline V gene lookup returns CDR1 SQVTM and CDR2 ANQGSEA. V shed 8 bases and J 3 bases; nucleotides not matched to a gene: 4. DNA for the CDR3: TGCAGCCAATGGACTAGCGGGAAAGAGACCCAGTACTTC. Translating it yields CSQWTSGKETQYF.